These 17 T cell receptor beta chains were sequenced from one sample in a study of CD8+ T cells in alopecia areata. In each case, RNA was isolated and then reverse transcribed into cDNA as the sequencing template. Assay: immunoSEQ multiplex PCR; the TCRdb copy retains only in-frame clones and omits some. The table records roughly 190,000 clones, less than 70% of them present only once. Treatment specified: oral pan-JAK inhibitor, 5-10 mg twice daily. Here the sequenced sample was CD4+ T cells sorted from blood, taken between weeks 47 and 50, from a patient treated with tofacitinib. The source of these receptors is a human donor with alopecia areata.

The chain has TRBV2 and TRBJ1-1, with D unclear. Germline values: CDR1 SNHLY, CDR2 FYNNEI. With 1 base removed from V and 2 bases from J, the gap between germline ends came to 8 bases. The CDR3 runs 14 residues. Here the CDR3 reads CASSEVGFNTEAFF. The CDR3 region has the DNA TGTGCCAGCAGTGAAGTAGGATTTAACACTGAAGCTTTCTTT. Variable domain in full (rest from reference TRBV2 and TRBJ1-1): EPEVTQTPSHQVTQMGQEVILRCVPISNHLYFYWYRQILGQKVEFLVSFYNNEISEKSEIFDDQFSVERPDGSNFTLKIRSTKLEDSAMYFCASSEVGFNTEAFFGQGTRLTVV.

Points on this clone: Other DNA sequences in this sample translate to the same CDR3. This sequence joins TRBV6-1 and TRBJ2-7, with TRBD1 matching 10 bases. The V segment lost 4 bases and the J segment 2 bases; nucleotides outside the gene matches: 5. CDR3 length: 15 amino acids. The V gene's germline CDR1 is MNHNS and CDR2 SASEGT. The CDR3 here is CASSVETGGPYEQYF. CDR3 nucleotides: TGTGCCAGCAGTGTGGAGACAGGGGGCCCCTACGAGCAGTACTTC.

The chain's CDR3 is CAWSESGNQPQHF. CDR3 DNA: TGTGCCTGGAGTGAATCAGGCAATCAGCCCCAGCATTTT. The gene calls are TRBV30 and TRBJ1-5; D remains ambiguous. The CDR3 consists of 13 residues. In germline, CDR1 is GTSNPN, CDR2 SVGIG (reference sequence). V shed 1 base and J shed 2 bases, with 6 bases lying between them.

The chain links TRBV25-1 to TRBJ2-5; D is undetermined. This CDR3 is built from 12 residues. Trimming shortened V by 3 bases and J by 3 bases, and 5 bases separated the two germline ends. The germline V gene has CDR1 MGHDK and CDR2 SYGVNS. DNA for the CDR3: TGTGCCAGCAGTGATATGAAAGAGACCCAGTACTTC. Amino acids: CASSDMKETQYF.

Of note for this clone: At the DNA level, this CDR3 is encoded by other sequences in the same sample as well. CDR3 in DNA: TGCAGCGTTGGGCTAACGACCTACGAGCAGTACTTC. It specifies CSVGLTTYEQYF. The rearrangement uses TRBV29-1 and TRBJ2-7; no reliable D call. The CDR3 is made up of 12 amino acids. The V gene lost 4 bases and the J gene lost 2 bases, with 9 bases spanning the gap. CDR1 and CDR2 (germline): SQVTM, ANQGSEA.

This clone was seen only a few times. The chain links TRBV28 to TRBJ1-2, with D uncertain. The germline V and J ends were trimmed by 8 bases and 3 bases, with 4 bases remaining between them. The V gene's germline CDR1 is MDHEN and CDR2 SYDVKM. The CDR3 sequence is 10 residues long. CDR3 amino acids: CASGYYGYTF. CDR3 DNA: TGTGCCAGCGGCTACTATGGCTACACCTTC.

The rearrangement joins TRBV25-1 to TRBJ1-1, with D possibly matching TRBD1 (5 bases). V was trimmed by 6 bases and J by 4 bases, leaving 15 bases between them. CDR1 MGHDK and CDR2 SYGVNS come from the germline V gene. This CDR3 comprises 14 residues. CDR3 residues: CASSQTGRVTEAFF. DNA for the CDR3: TGTGCCAGCAGCCAAACGGGGCGAGTCACTGAAGCTTTCTTT. The full variable domain, completed using reference TRBV25-1 and TRBJ1-1, is EADIYQTPRYLVIGTGKKITLECSQTMGHDKMYWYQQDPGMELHLIHYSYGVNSTEKGDLSSESTVSRIRTEHFPLTLESARPSHTSQYLCASSQTGRVTEAFFGQGTRLTVV.

This clone appeared a few times. The sample contains more than one DNA sequence encoding this CDR3. The V call is TRBV29-1, the J call TRBJ2-2, with 7 bases fitting TRBD1. Looked up from germline, CDR1 is SQVTM and CDR2 is ANQGSEA. Losses at the gene ends were 7 bases for V and 2 bases for J; bases not matched to a gene: 4. This CDR3 contains 13 residues. The DNA of the CDR3 is TGCAGCGCCGGGACAGTAAACACCGGGGAGCTGTTTTTT. Protein sequence: CSAGTVNTGELFF.

CDR3 nucleotide sequence: TGTGCCTGGAATCCGGGACAGGGGGGCTATGGCTACACCTTC. Translating gives CAWNPGQGGYGYTF. The rearrangement joins TRBV30 to TRBJ1-2; 11 nucleotides align to TRBD1. The V segment lost 4 bases and the J segment 4 bases; nucleotides outside the gene matches: 5. Germline loops: CDR1 GTSNPN, CDR2 SVGIG (reference sequence). CDR3 length equals 14 residues.

V usage is TRBV4-1 and J usage is TRBJ1-1; 7 positions agree with TRBD1. This CDR3 is built from 16 residues. CDR1 and CDR2 from the germline V gene are MGHRA and YSYEKL. With 0 bases clipped from V and 3 bases from J, the junction kept 7 bases outside the gene matches. CDR3 amino acids: CASSQDPQGEDTEAFF. The CDR3 DNA follows: TGCGCCAGCAGCCAAGATCCCCAGGGGGAGGACACTGAAGCTTTCTTT.

J is TRBJ1-2 and V is TRBV29-1, with TRBD1 as a possible D gene (5 bases). The CDR3 runs to 11 residues. V dropped 4 bases and J dropped 8 bases, with 11 bases sitting between them. The germline gives CDR1 SQVTM, CDR2 ANQGSEA. The CDR3 DNA is TGCAGCGTTGCAGCAAAGGGGGGCTACACCTTC. Amino acids: CSVAAKGGYTF.

The V gene is TRBV30, the J gene TRBJ1-1; 9 positions match TRBD1. Per germline, CDR1 GTSNPN and CDR2 SVGIG (reference sequence). The CDR3 runs to 13 residues. With V trimmed by 2 bases and J by 11 bases, 9 bases remained unmatched. The CDR3 nucleotides are TGTGCCTGGAGTTTTCCCGGACAGGGGAAGGCTTTCTTT. Encoded protein: CAWSFPGQGKAFF.

In regard to this clone: At one of its ends the junction is not consistent with the germline gene, which may arise from a read error. This chain links TRBV19 with TRBJ1-6; 9 nucleotides line up with TRBD1. Germline assignment: CDR1 LNHDA and CDR2 SQIVND (reference sequence). The CDR3 has 14 residues. In DNA, the CDR3 is TGTGCCAGTAGGGGACAGGGTAGTAATCCACCCCTCCACTTT. Protein sequence: CASRGQGSNPPLHF.

The chain carries TRBV20-1 and TRBJ2-1; D is undetermined. This CDR3 region has 10 residues. Germline V gives CDR1 DFQATT, CDR2 SNEGSKA (reference sequence). Trimming shortened V by 4 bases and J by 3 bases, and 1 base separated the two germline ends. The CDR3 nucleotides read TGCAGTGCTAACTACAATGAGCAGTTCTTC. Protein: CSANYNEQFF.

CDR3 sequence: CAWAIQGNQPQHF. The CDR3 bases are TGTGCCTGGGCGATACAGGGGAATCAGCCCCAGCATTTT. The V gene is TRBV30, the J gene TRBJ1-5, with 7 bases fitting TRBD1. The CDR3 covers 13 residues. CDR1 and CDR2 (germline): GTSNPN, SVGIG (reference sequence). The V and J ends lost 5 bases and 4 bases, in that order; junction bases with no gene match: 5.

V and J are TRBV2 and TRBJ2-7; tentative D call: TRBD2 (5 bases). V was pared by 7 bases and J by 2 bases, with 12 bases between. This CDR3 comprises 13 residues. Germline values: CDR1 SNHLY, CDR2 FYNNEI. The CDR3 spells CASKADLPYEQYF. CDR3 DNA: TGTGCCAGCAAGGCGGACTTACCCTACGAGCAGTACTTC.

In its sample, this clone was seen once. This chain uses TRBV29-1 with TRBJ2-6; D not certain. The CDR3 loop spans 13 amino acids. CDR1 is SQVTM, CDR2 ANQGSEA, per germline. The V and J ends lost 4 bases and 3 bases respectively, with 7 bases between them. CDR3 sequence: CSVVTGGANVLTF. CDR3 sequence (DNA): TGCAGCGTTGTGACCGGTGGGGCCAACGTCCTGACTTTC.